Sequencing of this T cell receptor (beta chain) was carried out in a study of early T cells in non-severe SARS-CoV-2 infection. The overall study: Alpha and beta chains were unpaired, from unsorted whole-blood bulk RNA. Overall study results and limits: A preference for anti-spike CD8 responses marked VDJdb matching, which missed private and CD4 specificities.

Details on this clonotype: Its antigen is unknown.

Attachment of unique molecular identifiers to individual cDNA molecules was performed. TCRdb fed the 5' RACE reads into MiXCR, producing one record per CDR3 protein. The sample contains around 110,000 distinct CDR3 sequences, 11% of which appear only once. The length of the CDR3 is 16 residues. V shed 4 bases and J shed 0 bases, with 16 bases lying between them. Germline V gene sequence: CDR1 LGHDT, CDR2 YNNKEL (reference sequence). The receptor was isolated from an adult who was a healthcare worker with PCR-confirmed SARS-CoV-2 infection or an uninfected control (not recorded which). The chain is built from TRBV3-1 and TRBJ2-7; D perhaps matches TRBD2 (7 bases). Sequenced material: whole blood. CDR3 protein: CASSRGGAGSSYEQYF. For the CDR3, the DNA is TGTGCCAGCAGCCGAGGGGGAGCGGGAAGCTCCTACGAGCAGTACTTC.